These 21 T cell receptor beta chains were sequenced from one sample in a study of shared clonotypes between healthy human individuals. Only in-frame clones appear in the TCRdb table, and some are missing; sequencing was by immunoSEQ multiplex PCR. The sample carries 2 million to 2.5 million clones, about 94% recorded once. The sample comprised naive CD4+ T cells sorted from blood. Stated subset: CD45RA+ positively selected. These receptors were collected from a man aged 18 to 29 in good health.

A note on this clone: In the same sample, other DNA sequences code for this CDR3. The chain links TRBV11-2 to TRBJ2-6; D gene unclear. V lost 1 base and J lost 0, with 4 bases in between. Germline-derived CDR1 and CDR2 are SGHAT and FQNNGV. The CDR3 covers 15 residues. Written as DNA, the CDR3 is TGTGCCAGCAGCTTAGGTAGCTCTGGGGCCAACGTCCTGACTTTC. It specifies CASSLGSSGANVLTF.

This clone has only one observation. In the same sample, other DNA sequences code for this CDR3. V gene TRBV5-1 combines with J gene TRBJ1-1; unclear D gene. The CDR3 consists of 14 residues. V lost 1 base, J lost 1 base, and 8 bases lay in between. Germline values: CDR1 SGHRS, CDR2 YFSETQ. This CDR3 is CASSLRRGNTEAFF. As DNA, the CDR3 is TGCGCCAGCAGCTTGCGGCGAGGGAACACTGAAGCTTTCTTT. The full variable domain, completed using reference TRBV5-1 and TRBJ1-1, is KAGVTQTPRYLIKTRGQQVTLSCSPISGHRSVSWYQQTPGQGLQFLFEYFSETQRNKGNFPGRFSGRQFSNSRSEMNVSTLELGDSALYLCASSLRRGNTEAFFGQGTRLTVV.

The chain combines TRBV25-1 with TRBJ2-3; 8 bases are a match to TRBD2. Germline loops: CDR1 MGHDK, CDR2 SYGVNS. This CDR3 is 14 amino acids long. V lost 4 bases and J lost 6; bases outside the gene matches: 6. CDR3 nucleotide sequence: TGTGCCAGCAGTGGAGCGGGAGTTACGGATACGCAGTATTTT. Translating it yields CASSGAGVTDTQYF.

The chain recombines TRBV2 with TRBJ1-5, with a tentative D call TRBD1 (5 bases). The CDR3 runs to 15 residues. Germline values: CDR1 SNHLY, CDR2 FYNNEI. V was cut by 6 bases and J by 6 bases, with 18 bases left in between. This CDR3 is CASSLGRGQGQPQHF. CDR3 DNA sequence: TGTGCCAGCAGCCTCGGTAGGGGCCAGGGTCAGCCCCAGCATTTT.

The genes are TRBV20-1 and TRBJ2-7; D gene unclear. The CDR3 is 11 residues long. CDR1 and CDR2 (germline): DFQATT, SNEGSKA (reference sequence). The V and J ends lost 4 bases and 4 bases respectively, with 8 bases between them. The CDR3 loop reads CSAIRQYEQYF. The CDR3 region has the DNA TGCAGTGCTATTAGGCAGTACGAGCAGTACTTC.

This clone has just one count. Written as DNA, the CDR3 is TGTGCCAGCAGCCCCTCAAGCGGGGGAACAGATACGCAGTATTTT. Translation gives CASSPSSGGTDTQYF. V usage is TRBV5-6 and J usage is TRBJ2-3; 8 positions agree with TRBD2. With 4 bases clipped from V and 3 bases from J, the junction kept 7 bases outside the gene matches. The CDR3 has 15 amino acids. Germline CDR1 reads SGHDT; CDR2 reads YYEEEE.

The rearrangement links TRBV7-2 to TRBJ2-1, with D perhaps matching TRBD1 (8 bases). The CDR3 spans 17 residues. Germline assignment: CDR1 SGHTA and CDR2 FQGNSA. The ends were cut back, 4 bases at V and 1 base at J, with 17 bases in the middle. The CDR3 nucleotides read TGTGCCAGCAGCTCAGGGGGCGGGAGAGGGTCCTACAATGAGCAGTTCTTC. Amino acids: CASSSGGGRGSYNEQFF.

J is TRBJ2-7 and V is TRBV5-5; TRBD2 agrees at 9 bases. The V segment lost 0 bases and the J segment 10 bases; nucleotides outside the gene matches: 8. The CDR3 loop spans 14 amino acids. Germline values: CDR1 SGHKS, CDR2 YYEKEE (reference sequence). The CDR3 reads CASSLAPSGALQYF. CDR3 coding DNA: TGTGCCAGCAGCTTGGCGCCTAGCGGGGCGCTCCAGTACTTC.

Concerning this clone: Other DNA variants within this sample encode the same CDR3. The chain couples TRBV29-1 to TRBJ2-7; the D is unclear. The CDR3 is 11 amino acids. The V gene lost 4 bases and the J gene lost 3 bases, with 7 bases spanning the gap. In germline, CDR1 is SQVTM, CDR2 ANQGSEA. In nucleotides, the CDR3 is TGCAGCGTTGCGGGCAGCTACGAGCAGTACTTC. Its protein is CSVAGSYEQYF.

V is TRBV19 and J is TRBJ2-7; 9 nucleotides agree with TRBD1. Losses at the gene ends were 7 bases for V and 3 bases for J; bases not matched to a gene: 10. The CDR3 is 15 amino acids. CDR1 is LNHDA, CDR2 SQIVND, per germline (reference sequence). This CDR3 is CASTQAGQGNYEQYF. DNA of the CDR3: TGTGCCAGTACCCAAGCCGGACAGGGGAACTACGAGCAGTACTTC.

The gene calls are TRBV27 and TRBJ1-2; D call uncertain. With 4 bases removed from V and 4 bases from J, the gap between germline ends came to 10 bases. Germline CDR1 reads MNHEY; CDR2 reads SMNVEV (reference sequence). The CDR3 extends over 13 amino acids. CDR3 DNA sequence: TGTGCCAGCAGTTCGACTGTTACCTATGGCTACACCTTC. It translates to CASSSTVTYGYTF.

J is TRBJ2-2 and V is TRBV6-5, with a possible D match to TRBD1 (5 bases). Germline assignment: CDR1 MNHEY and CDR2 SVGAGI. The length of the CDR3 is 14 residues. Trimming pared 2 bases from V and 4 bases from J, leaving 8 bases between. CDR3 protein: CASSYGQVTGELFF. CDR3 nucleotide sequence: TGTGCCAGCAGTTACGGACAAGTCACCGGGGAGCTGTTTTTT.

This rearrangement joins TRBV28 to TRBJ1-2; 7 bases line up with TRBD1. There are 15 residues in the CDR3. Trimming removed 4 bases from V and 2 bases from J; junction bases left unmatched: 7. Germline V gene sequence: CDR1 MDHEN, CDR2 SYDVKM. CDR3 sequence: CASSSPGQQNYGYTF. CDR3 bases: TGTGCCAGCAGTTCTCCGGGACAGCAAAACTATGGCTACACCTTC.

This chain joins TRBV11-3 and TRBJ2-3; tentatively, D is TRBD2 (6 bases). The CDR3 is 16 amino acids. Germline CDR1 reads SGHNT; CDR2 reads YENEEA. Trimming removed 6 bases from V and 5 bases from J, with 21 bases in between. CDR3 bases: TGTGCCAGCAGTCCCGGGACGGAGTCGCGGGGAGATACGCAGTATTTT. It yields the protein CASSPGTESRGDTQYF.

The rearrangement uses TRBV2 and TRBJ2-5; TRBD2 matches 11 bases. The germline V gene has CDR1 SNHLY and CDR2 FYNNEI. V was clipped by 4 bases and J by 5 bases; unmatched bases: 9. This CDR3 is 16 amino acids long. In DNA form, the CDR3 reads TGTGCCAGCAGTGGGCTAGCGGGGGGACGCATCGAGACCCAGTACTTC. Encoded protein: CASSGLAGGRIETQYF.

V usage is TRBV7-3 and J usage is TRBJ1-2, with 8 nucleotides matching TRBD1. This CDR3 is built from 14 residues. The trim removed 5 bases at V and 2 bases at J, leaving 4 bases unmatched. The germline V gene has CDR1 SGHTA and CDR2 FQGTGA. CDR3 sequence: CASSPDRGNYGYTF. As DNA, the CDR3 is TGTGCCAGCAGCCCTGACAGGGGCAACTATGGCTACACCTTC.

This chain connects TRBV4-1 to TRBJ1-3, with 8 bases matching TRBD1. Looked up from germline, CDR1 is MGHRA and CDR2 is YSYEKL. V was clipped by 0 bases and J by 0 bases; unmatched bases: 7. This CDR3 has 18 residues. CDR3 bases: TGCGCCAGCAGCCAAGATGGGGGGACAGGTCGCTCTGGAAACACCATATATTTT. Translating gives CASSQDGGTGRSGNTIYF.

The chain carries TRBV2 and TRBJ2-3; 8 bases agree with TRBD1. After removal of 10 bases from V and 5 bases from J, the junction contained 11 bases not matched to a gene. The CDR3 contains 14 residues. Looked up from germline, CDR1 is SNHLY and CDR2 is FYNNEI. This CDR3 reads CATSTGRGLDTQYF. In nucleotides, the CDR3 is TGTGCCACTTCGACCGGCAGGGGGCTAGATACGCAGTATTTT.

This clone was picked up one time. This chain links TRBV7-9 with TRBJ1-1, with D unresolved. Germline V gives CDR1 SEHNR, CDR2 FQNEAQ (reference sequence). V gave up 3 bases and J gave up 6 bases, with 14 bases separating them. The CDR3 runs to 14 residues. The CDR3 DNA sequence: TGTGCCAGCAGCTTCAACAAGGGTGTCGCTGAAGCTTTCTTT. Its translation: CASSFNKGVAEAFF. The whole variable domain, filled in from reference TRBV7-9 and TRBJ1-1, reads DTGVSQNPRHKITKRGQNVTFRCDPISEHNRLYWYRQTLGQGPEFLTYFQNEAQLEKSRLLSDRFSAERPKGSFSTLEIQRTEQGDSAMYLCASSFNKGVAEAFFGQGTRLTVV.

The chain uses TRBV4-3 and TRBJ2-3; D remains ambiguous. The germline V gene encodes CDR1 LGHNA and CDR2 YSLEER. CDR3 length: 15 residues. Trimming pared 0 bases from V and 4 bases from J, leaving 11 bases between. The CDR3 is CASSQELGSADTQYF. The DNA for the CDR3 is TGCGCCAGCAGCCAAGAGCTGGGTTCGGCAGATACGCAGTATTTT.

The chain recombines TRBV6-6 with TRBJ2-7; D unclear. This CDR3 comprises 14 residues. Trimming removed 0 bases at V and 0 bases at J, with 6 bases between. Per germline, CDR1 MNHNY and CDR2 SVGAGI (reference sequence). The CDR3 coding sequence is TGTGCCAGCAGTTACTCGACGGACTCCTACGAGCAGTACTTC. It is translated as CASSYSTDSYEQYF.